This entry lists 30 T cell receptor beta chains sequenced from one sample in a study of technical replicates of blood from four donors. The repertoire was sequenced with immunoSEQ multiplex PCR; TCRdb's copy has only in-frame clones and lacks some. The table includes 95,000 to 100,000 clones, around 96% detected once. Sequenced: T cells isolated from PBMCs. The receptors here all came from a human donor in good health.

The J gene is TRBJ2-3, the V gene TRBV19, with D perhaps TRBD2 (6 bases). Trimming shortened V by 9 bases and J by 4 bases, and 20 bases separated the two germline ends. Germline V CDR1 and CDR2: LNHDA, SQIVND (reference sequence). There are 15 residues in the CDR3. Here the CDR3 DNA reads TGTGCCAGACCCCACTCCGGGAGTGGGGCAGATACGCAGTATTTT. It is translated as CARPHSGSGADTQYF.

This chain joins TRBV6-1 and TRBJ2-7; D might be TRBD1 (5 bases). The germline V gene has CDR1 MNHNS and CDR2 SASEGT. This CDR3 is built from 10 residues. V dropped 7 bases and J dropped 7 bases, with 8 bases sitting between them. DNA for the CDR3: TGTGCCAGCACCGACAGTGAGCAGTACTTC. This encodes CASTDSEQYF.

This clone was observed a single time. The chain is built from TRBV29-1 and TRBJ2-7, with 11 bases aligning to TRBD2. CDR1 is SQVTM and CDR2 is ANQGSEA in the germline V gene. The CDR3 is made up of 13 amino acids. J gave up 3 bases and V 6 bases, and 4 bases lay outside the gene matches. The CDR3 bases are TGCAGCGTGTTACTAGCGGGAGTCTACGAGCAGTACTTC. Residues: CSVLLAGVYEQYF.

This chain connects TRBV19 to TRBJ1-4, with D perhaps TRBD1 (6 bases). Germline assignment: CDR1 LNHDA and CDR2 SQIVND (reference sequence). The CDR3 is 14 amino acids. V was trimmed by 7 bases and J by 5 bases, leaving 14 bases between them. CDR3 coding DNA: TGTGCCAGTAATCGGCAAACAGGGAATGAAAAACTGTTTTTT. This codes for CASNRQTGNEKLFF.

V and J are TRBV5-6 and TRBJ1-2, with a tentative D call TRBD1 (6 bases). Germline CDR1 SGHDT, CDR2 YYEEEE. The V gene lost 1 base and the J gene lost 5 bases, with 6 bases spanning the gap. The CDR3 is 12 amino acids. The CDR3 reads CASSLTGYGYTF. In nucleotides, the CDR3 is TGTGCCAGCAGCTTGACAGGGTATGGCTACACCTTC.

CDR3 sequence (DNA): TGTGCTAGTGGTTTGGTGGGGACAGGGGGTGCCCCCTACGAGCAGTACTTC. It codes for CASGLVGTGGAPYEQYF. The chain recombines TRBV12-5 with TRBJ2-7; 11 positions match TRBD1. This CDR3 region has 17 residues. The J segment lost 2 bases and the V segment lost 0 bases, leaving 6 bases of the junction unmatched. CDR1 and CDR2 from the germline V gene are LGHNT and FRNRAP.

The rearrangement joins TRBV29-1 to TRBJ2-1, with D possibly being TRBD1 (5 bases). Germline assignment: CDR1 SQVTM and CDR2 ANQGSEA. The CDR3 loop spans 13 amino acids. The V gene lost 3 bases and the J gene lost 5 bases, with 11 bases spanning the gap. The CDR3 DNA sequence: TGCAGCGTTGAGAGACAGAAGAACAATGAGCAGTTCTTC. Translation: CSVERQKNNEQFF.

This chain links TRBV11-2 with TRBJ2-3; 8 nucleotides line up with TRBD1. Looked up from germline, CDR1 is SGHAT and CDR2 is FQNNGV. V shed 8 bases, J shed 1 base, and the junction held 14 bases outside the gene matches. The CDR3 has 17 amino acids. Written as DNA, the CDR3 is TGTGCCAGCCAGACAGGGGCTTTCGTTAGGGGCACAGATACGCAGTATTTT. This sequence encodes CASQTGAFVRGTDTQYF.

V and J are TRBV11-3 and TRBJ2-3; 8 nucleotides agree with TRBD2. V trimming: 3 bases; J trimming: 2 bases; junction bases outside the gene matches: 10. The CDR3 is 17 amino acids. Germline CDR1 reads SGHNT; CDR2 reads YENEEA. The chain's CDR3 is CASSFTLAGPNTDTQYF. The DNA for the CDR3 is TGTGCCAGCAGCTTTACTTTAGCGGGACCGAACACAGATACGCAGTATTTT.

The chain recombines TRBV5-1 with TRBJ2-2; TRBD2 matches 10 bases. Unmatched junction bases numbered 14, after V lost 4 bases and J lost 8 bases. Germline CDR1 and CDR2: SGHRS and YFSETQ. The length of the CDR3 is 17 residues. This chain's CDR3 is CASSPLLLAGAGGELFF. As DNA, the CDR3 is TGCGCCAGCAGCCCCCTCTTGCTAGCGGGGGCCGGGGGGGAGCTGTTTTTT.

The genes are TRBV29-1 and TRBJ2-2; 12 positions match TRBD2. The CDR3 sequence is 16 residues long. The ends lost 8 bases at V and 1 base at J; junction bases unmatched: 8. Germline V gives CDR1 SQVTM, CDR2 ANQGSEA. The chain's CDR3 is CSTWTSGTLNTGELFF. The CDR3 coding sequence is TGCAGCACCTGGACTAGCGGGACTCTGAACACCGGGGAGCTGTTTTTT.

This chain joins TRBV18 and TRBJ1-2; 9 nucleotides agree with TRBD1. Germline CDR1 is KGHSH and CDR2 is LQKENI. This CDR3 spans 14 amino acids. V gave up 2 bases and J gave up 6 bases; unmatched junction bases: 4. CDR3 in amino acids: CASSPGTGLDGYTF. CDR3 nucleotides: TGTGCCAGCTCACCAGGGACAGGGCTTGATGGCTACACCTTC.

V is TRBV18 and J is TRBJ2-7; D is perhaps TRBD2 (5 bases). The CDR3 covers 12 residues. Germline lookup yields CDR1 KGHSH and CDR2 LQKENI. V lost 0 bases to trimming and J lost 9 bases, with 9 bases between them. The DNA of the CDR3 is TGTGCCAGCTCACCACCCTCGGGATTGCAGTACTTC. Its translation is CASSPPSGLQYF.

The chain recombines TRBV5-5 with TRBJ2-5, with 10 bases aligning to TRBD1. Germline CDR1 and CDR2: SGHKS and YYEKEE (reference sequence). Unmatched junction bases numbered 8, after V lost 5 bases and J lost 4 bases. The CDR3 has 15 residues. The CDR3 nucleotides are TGTGCCAGCAGTACGGACAGGGGGTTCCGAGAGACCCAGTACTTC. This codes for CASSTDRGFRETQYF.

The rearrangement uses TRBV19 and TRBJ1-5; D is undetermined. The CDR3 sequence is 15 residues long. Trimming left V 3 bases short and J 0 bases short, with 9 bases between. The germline CDR1 and CDR2 sequences are LNHDA and SQIVND (reference sequence). The CDR3 loop reads CASSIRDFSNQPQHF. The CDR3 DNA follows: TGTGCCAGTAGTATTCGAGACTTTAGCAATCAGCCCCAGCATTTT.

V usage is TRBV7-2 and J usage is TRBJ2-7; 10 bases line up with TRBD2. The trim removed 2 bases at V and 2 bases at J, leaving 3 bases unmatched. This CDR3 is 15 amino acids long. Germline assignment: CDR1 SGHTA and CDR2 FQGNSA. CDR3 amino acids: CASSLFSGGAYEQYF. CDR3 nucleotide sequence: TGTGCCAGCAGCTTATTCAGCGGGGGGGCCTACGAGCAGTACTTC.

The genes are TRBV6-4 and TRBJ1-2, with D possibly TRBD1 on 5 matching bases. The V gene's germline CDR1 is MRHNA and CDR2 SNTAGT. The CDR3 totals 12 residues. The V and J ends lost 7 bases and 6 bases respectively, with 12 bases between them. The CDR3 bases are TGTGCCAGCAATGGAGGGGTTCATGGCTACACCTTC. Protein product: CASNGGVHGYTF.

This clone was seen a single time. V is TRBV5-1 and J is TRBJ2-1, with D maybe TRBD2 (5 bases). This CDR3 region has 15 residues. CDR1 is SGHRS and CDR2 is YFSETQ in the germline V gene. Trimming stripped 6 bases from V and 5 bases from J, with 18 bases between. The CDR3 protein is CASNESGGLNNEQFF. In nucleotides, the CDR3 is TGCGCCAGCAACGAGAGTGGCGGGCTGAACAATGAGCAGTTCTTC.

This clone was counted once. The rearrangement uses TRBV5-4 and TRBJ2-7, with D possibly TRBD2 on 6 matching bases. Trimming took 2 bases from V and 0 from J, leaving 12 bases between them. This CDR3 comprises 15 residues. The germline V gene has CDR1 SGHNT and CDR2 YYREEE (reference sequence). The CDR3 bases are TGTGCCAGCAGCTTACCGGGAGTCGACTCCTACGAGCAGTACTTC. Translation: CASSLPGVDSYEQYF. Supplemented by reference TRBV5-4 and TRBJ2-7, the full variable domain reads ETGVTQSPTHLIKTRGQQVTLRCSSQSGHNTVSWYQQALGQGPQFIFQYYREEENGRGNFPPRFSGLQFPNYSSELNVNALELDDSALYLCASSLPGVDSYEQYFGPGTRLTVT.

The chain joins TRBV4-1 to TRBJ1-4; possible D gene TRBD1, 5 bases. From germline, CDR1 is MGHRA and CDR2 YSYEKL. The CDR3 extends over 17 amino acids. The V end was cut by 7 bases, the J end by 1 base, with 19 bases between. The CDR3 DNA follows: TGCGCCAGCACCCGGGGACTACCCGGTGTAACTAATGAAAAACTGTTTTTT. It specifies CASTRGLPGVTNEKLFF.

The DNA of the CDR3 is TGTGCCAGCAGCTTAGCGAGCCGGGATGAGCAGTTCTTC. Amino acids: CASSLASRDEQFF. The chain joins TRBV7-2 to TRBJ2-1; D is unresolved. Germline loops: CDR1 SGHTA, CDR2 FQGNSA. V was shortened by 0 bases and J by 8 bases, with 8 bases between the two germline ends. The CDR3 runs to 13 residues.

The V gene is TRBV11-3, the J gene TRBJ2-7; 8 bases match TRBD1. The CDR3 runs 16 residues. V dropped 5 bases and J dropped 5; count of bases not matched to a gene: 14. The germline CDR1 and CDR2 sequences are SGHNT and YENEEA. CDR3 nucleotide sequence: TGTGCCAGCAGCCTCGGACAGGGCCAACTCGGGAACGAGCAGTACTTC. Residues: CASSLGQGQLGNEQYF.

The chain carries TRBV7-6 and TRBJ2-5, with TRBD1 matching 9 bases. Trimming at V came to 1 base and at J to 5 bases, leaving 8 bases not matched to a gene. This CDR3 has 16 residues. Germline CDR1 SGHVS, CDR2 FNYEAQ. CDR3 loop: CASSLVPGQGGETQYF. The CDR3 nucleotides are TGTGCCAGCAGCTTAGTGCCGGGACAGGGTGGGGAGACCCAGTACTTC.

This chain links TRBV27 with TRBJ1-2; 7 bases agree with TRBD1. This CDR3 contains 15 residues. The ends lost 1 base at V and 5 bases at J; junction bases unmatched: 7. Germline CDR1 MNHEY, CDR2 SMNVEV (reference sequence). This CDR3 reads CASSLFSDRVYGYTF. The CDR3 DNA sequence: TGTGCCAGCAGTTTATTTAGCGACAGGGTATATGGCTACACCTTC.

V gene TRBV5-1 combines with J gene TRBJ1-5; 11 bases line up with TRBD1. From germline, CDR1 is SGHRS and CDR2 YFSETQ. The CDR3 extends over 22 amino acids. V was pared by 3 bases and J by 5 bases, with 25 bases of the junction left unmatched. The CDR3 nucleotides are TGCGCCAGCAGCTACCCAACGCGGGACAGGGGGATTTTTTTAAATGAAGATCAGCCCCAGCATTTT. This codes for CASSYPTRDRGIFLNEDQPQHF.

This clone has just a few counts. The V call is TRBV6-1, the J call TRBJ1-1; D is possibly TRBD1 (5 bases). The germline gives CDR1 MNHNS, CDR2 SASEGT. The CDR3 spans 13 residues. V shed 7 bases and J shed 3 bases, with 12 bases lying between them. The CDR3 loop is CASTGRDYTEAFF. DNA for the CDR3: TGTGCCAGCACAGGCAGGGACTACACTGAAGCTTTCTTT.

The chain couples TRBV2 to TRBJ2-3; 15 bases are a match to TRBD2. The CDR3 spans 14 residues. The germline gives CDR1 SNHLY, CDR2 FYNNEI. The trim removed 4 bases at V and 9 bases at J, leaving 2 bases unmatched. CDR3 sequence: CASSGTSGGATQYF. CDR3 sequence (DNA): TGTGCCAGCAGTGGGACTAGCGGGGGGGCGACGCAGTATTTT.

Written as DNA, the CDR3 is TGTGCCAGCAGCTTGGGACAGGCTGAAGCTTTCTTT. Its translation: CASSLGQAEAFF. The genes are TRBV5-6 and TRBJ1-1; D might be TRBD1 (6 bases). Looked up from germline, CDR1 is SGHDT and CDR2 is YYEEEE. The CDR3 contains 12 residues. The V end lost 0 bases, the J end lost 6 bases, and 6 bases lay between the germline ends. Full variable domain (remainder filled in from reference TRBV5-6 and TRBJ1-1): DAGVTQSPTHLIKTRGQQVTLRCSPKSGHDTVSWYQQALGQGPQFIFQYYEEEERQRGNFPDRFSGHQFPNYSSELNVNALLLGDSALYLCASSLGQAEAFFGQGTRLTVV.

The chain combines TRBV7-5 with TRBJ2-7; the D call TRBD2 from the table was never checked on the DNA. TRBV7-5 is a pseudogene locus. The CDR3 runs 17 residues. CDR3 loop: CVRSPPWEPLVDYEQYF. CDR3 nucleotides: TGTGTCAGAAGCCCGCCCTGGGAGCCACTGGTCGACTACGAGCAGTACTTC.

The V gene is TRBV27, the J gene TRBJ2-3; D call uncertain. Germline V gene lookup returns CDR1 MNHEY and CDR2 SMNVEV (reference sequence). The CDR3 loop spans 15 amino acids. Trimming took off 7 bases at V and 0 bases at J, with 14 bases between the two ends. This CDR3 reads CASKLLSYSTDTQYF. Here the CDR3 DNA reads TGTGCCAGCAAACTTCTTTCCTATAGCACAGATACGCAGTATTTT.